This entry concerns a single T cell receptor (beta chain). Antigen: not known. A modified ARM-PCR protocol with three rounds of nested PCR amplified TCRbeta. TCRdb reprocessed the multiplex PCR reads with MiXCR, giving one entry per CDR3 protein. The sample carries some 90,000 distinct CDR3 sequences, around 65% recorded once. This sample's RNA came from whole unsorted tissue. The data belong to a study of tumor and adjacent non-tumor tissue in lung cancer. Study observations and caveats: Higher tumor TCR diversity was associated with shorter survival. In normal lung, the top 100 clones were significantly more dominant than in tumor.

The CDR3 has 13 amino acids. The V end was cut by 4 bases, the J end by 5 bases, with 13 bases between. CDR1 and CDR2 (germline): DFQATT, SNEGSKA (reference sequence). This sequence originates from a man between 65 and 85 years old with non-small cell lung cancer. What was sequenced was lung tumor tissue. The chain links TRBV20-1 to TRBJ2-3, with D unresolved. The DNA for the CDR3 is TGCAGTGCTACGTCTCTAGTGGAAGATACGCAGTATTTT. This translates into CSATSLVEDTQYF.